This T cell receptor beta chain was profiled in a study of follicular helper T cells after annual influenza vaccination. Study context: Days 0, 7 and 28 post-vaccination were the blood draw times.

Germline loops: CDR1 ENHRY, CDR2 SYGVKD. This CDR3 spans 15 amino acids. Trimming removed 2 bases from V and 0 bases from J; junction bases left unmatched: 1. Notes on this clone: Its target is unknown.

Time point reported: 2015-2016 season, pre-vaccination. Subjects lived in the community and lacked influenza vaccine within the prior 6 months. Using immunoSEQ multiplex PCR, the repertoire was profiled, and TCRdb retains in-frame clones only, with some absent. Of 9,000 to 10,000 clones listed, around nine tenths are singletons. General observations from the study: Only about 9-21% of analyzed cells yielded productive TCRB sequences. ICOS-CD38- cTfh most often held earlier Day 7 ICOS+CD38+ clones.

The chain links TRBV10-3 to TRBJ1-2; 9 bases are a match to TRBD1. This receptor was taken from an adult who received the influenza vaccine. The sequenced sample was CXCR5+ CD38- circulating T follicular helper cells from blood, obtained on the day of influenza vaccination. Subset here: circulating Tfh, non-naive CD4+CXCR5+PD-1+ (ICOS+CD38+ or ICOS-CD38-). CDR3 bases: TGTGCCATCAGTGAGGGGACAGGGACTAACTATGGCTACACCTTC. Its protein product is CAISEGTGTNYGYTF.